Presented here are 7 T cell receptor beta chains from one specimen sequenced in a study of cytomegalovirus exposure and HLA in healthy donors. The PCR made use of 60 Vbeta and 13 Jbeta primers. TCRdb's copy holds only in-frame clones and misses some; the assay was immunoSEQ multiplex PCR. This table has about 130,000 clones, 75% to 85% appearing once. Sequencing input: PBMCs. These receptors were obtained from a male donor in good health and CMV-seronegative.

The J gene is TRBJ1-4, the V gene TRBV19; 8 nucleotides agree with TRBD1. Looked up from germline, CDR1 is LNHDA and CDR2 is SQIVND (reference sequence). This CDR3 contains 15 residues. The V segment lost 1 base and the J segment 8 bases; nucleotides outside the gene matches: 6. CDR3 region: CASSIGQGHGEKLFF. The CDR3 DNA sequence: TGTGCCAGTAGTATAGGACAGGGGCACGGAGAAAAACTGTTTTTT.

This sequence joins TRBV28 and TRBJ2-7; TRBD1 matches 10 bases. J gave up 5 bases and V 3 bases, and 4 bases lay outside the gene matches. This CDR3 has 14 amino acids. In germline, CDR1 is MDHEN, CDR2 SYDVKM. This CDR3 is CASSFDRGRNEQYF. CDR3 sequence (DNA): TGTGCCAGCAGTTTTGACAGGGGGCGGAACGAGCAGTACTTC.

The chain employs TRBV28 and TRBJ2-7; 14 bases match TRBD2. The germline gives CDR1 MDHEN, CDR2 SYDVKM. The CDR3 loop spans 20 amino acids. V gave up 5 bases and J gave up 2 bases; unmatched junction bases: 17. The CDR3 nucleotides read TGTGCCAGCAGTCAAACCGGGACAAAGGGACTAGCGGGGGTCCCCTACGAGCAGTACTTC. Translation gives CASSQTGTKGLAGVPYEQYF. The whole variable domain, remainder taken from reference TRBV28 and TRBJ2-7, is DVKVTQSSRYLVKRTGEKVFLECVQDMDHENMFWYRQDPGLGLRLIYFSYDVKMKEKGDIPEGYSVSREKKERFSLILESASTNQTSMYLCASSQTGTKGLAGVPYEQYFGPGTRLTVT.

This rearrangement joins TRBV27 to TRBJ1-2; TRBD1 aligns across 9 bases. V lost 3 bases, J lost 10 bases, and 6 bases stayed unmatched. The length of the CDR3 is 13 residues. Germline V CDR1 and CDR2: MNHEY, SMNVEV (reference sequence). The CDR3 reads CASSFSGTGFYTF. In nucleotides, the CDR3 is TGTGCCAGCAGTTTCAGCGGGACAGGGTTCTACACCTTC.

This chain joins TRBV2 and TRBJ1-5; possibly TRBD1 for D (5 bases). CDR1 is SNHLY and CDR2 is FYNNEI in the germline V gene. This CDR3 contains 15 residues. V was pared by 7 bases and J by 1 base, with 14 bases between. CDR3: CASTYGGRSNQPQHF. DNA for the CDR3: TGTGCCAGCACCTACGGGGGAAGGAGCAATCAGCCCCAGCATTTT.

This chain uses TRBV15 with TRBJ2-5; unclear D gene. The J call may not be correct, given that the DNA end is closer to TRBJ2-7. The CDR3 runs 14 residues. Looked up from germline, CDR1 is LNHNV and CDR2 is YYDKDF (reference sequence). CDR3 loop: CATSSITEVYEQYF. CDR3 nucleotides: TGTGCCACCAGCAGTATCACAGAAGTCTACGAGCAGTACTTC.

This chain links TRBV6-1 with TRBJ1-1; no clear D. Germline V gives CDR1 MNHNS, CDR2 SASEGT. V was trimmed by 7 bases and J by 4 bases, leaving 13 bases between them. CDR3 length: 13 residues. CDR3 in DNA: TGTGCCAGCATCTTGGAGGCAGCCACTGAAGCTTTCTTT. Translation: CASILEAATEAFF.